Included here is one TCR beta chain sequence, with context. Source study methods: Researchers report that nucleated cell counts were estimated from reference gene primer amplification. Repertoires were generated with immunoSEQ multiplex PCR, while TCRdb's copy carries only in-frame clones and drops some. V, J and clone size reflect that table, while D and trimming were determined from the DNA. The sample yields about 88,000 clones, about 83% seen once. Seattle participants joined during active infection and were tracked over time. These data come from a study of blood T cell repertoires in COVID-19. About the research overall: Spain, Italy and the United States supplied samples that represented acute and convalescent COVID-19.

The germline CDR1 and CDR2 sequences are GTSNPN and SVGIG (reference sequence). There are 17 residues in the CDR3. Trimming cost V 0 bases and J 0 bases, with 15 bases left between them. The source material was peripheral blood. This receptor was identified in a woman between 55 and 75 years old with COVID-19, enrolled during active disease. The chain has TRBV30 and TRBJ1-3, with D hard to call. CDR3 bases: TGTGCCTGGAGTGTACAAATAGGCAGGAACTCTGGAAACACCATATATTTT. As protein: CAWSVQIGRNSGNTIYF.